This is a list of T cell receptor beta chains from one sample in a study of cytomegalovirus exposure and HLA in healthy donors. Clones were sequenced by immunoSEQ multiplex PCR, and TCRdb holds only the in-frame ones, with some missing. The data hold some 200,000 clones, with around 86% observed a single time. The sample comprised PBMCs. Every receptor here comes from a woman aged 50 to 60 in good health and CMV-seropositive. CDR3s include the opening cysteine and the closing phenylalanine or tryptophan.

v_gene: TRBV7-9; j_gene: TRBJ1-4; CDR3aa: CASSLTGDPNEKLFF
v_gene: TRBV11-2; j_gene: TRBJ2-7; CDR3aa: CASSRGLAGGEQYF
v_gene: TRBV5-1; j_gene: TRBJ2-7; CDR3aa: CASSLGQGSDYEQYF
v_gene: TRBV5-6; j_gene: TRBJ2-1; CDR3aa: CASTKQVEQFF
v_gene: TRBV10-2; j_gene: TRBJ2-2; CDR3aa: CASRTSGTGNTGELFF
v_gene: TRBV18; j_gene: TRBJ1-1; CDR3aa: CASSPPGQGMNTEAFF
v_gene: TRBV6-1; j_gene: TRBJ1-5; CDR3aa: CASSEWGSDRQPQHF
v_gene: TRBV23-1; j_gene: TRBJ2-1; CDR3aa: CASSRGGTGTSGRNNEQFF
v_gene: TRBV7-8; j_gene: TRBJ1-5; CDR3aa: CASSLGLGQGGQPQHF
v_gene: TRBV9; j_gene: TRBJ2-1; CDR3aa: CASSPGTDLNEQFF
v_gene: TRBV14; j_gene: TRBJ1-6; CDR3aa: CASSQEAGLGSPLHF
v_gene: TRBV6-5; j_gene: TRBJ2-2; CDR3aa: CASSSRPLQGTGELFF
v_gene: TRBV6-5; j_gene: TRBJ2-7; CDR3aa: CASRGGGNEQYF
v_gene: TRBV9; j_gene: TRBJ1-2; CDR3aa: CASSVEQGANYGYTF
v_gene: TRBV5-1; j_gene: TRBJ2-1; CDR3aa: CASSPRTSGRDHEQFF
v_gene: TRBV13; j_gene: TRBJ2-7; CDR3aa: CASSLRLAGNEQYF
v_gene: TRBV5-1; j_gene: TRBJ1-5; CDR3aa: CASSGGVGQPQHF
v_gene: TRBV9; j_gene: TRBJ2-2; CDR3aa: CASSPRTGESGELFF
v_gene: TRBV7-9; j_gene: TRBJ2-1; CDR3aa: CASSLNAPTGEQFF
v_gene: TRBV18; j_gene: TRBJ2-5; CDR3aa: CASSSTADRLKETQYF
v_gene: TRBV28; j_gene: TRBJ1-5; CDR3aa: CASRAPHRGGNQPQHF
v_gene: TRBV19; j_gene: TRBJ2-7; CDR3aa: CASSRDRMTTYEQYF
v_gene: TRBV21-1; j_gene: TRBJ1-4; CDR3aa: CASSKGPGLVLNEKLFF
v_gene: TRBV4-2; j_gene: TRBJ2-7; CDR3aa: CASSQSAGLAGNEQYF
v_gene: TRBV29-1; j_gene: TRBJ1-2; CDR3aa: CSAWTGSNYGYTF
v_gene: TRBV28; j_gene: TRBJ2-2; CDR3aa: CASSLGPDTGELFF
v_gene: TRBV6-5; j_gene: TRBJ1-6; CDR3aa: CASRPTGGAYSPLHF
v_gene: TRBV7-8; j_gene: TRBJ2-7; CDR3aa: CASSFGTGVREQYF
v_gene: TRBV18; j_gene: TRBJ2-5; CDR3aa: CASSRLADIAGQETQYF
v_gene: TRBV7-9; j_gene: TRBJ1-2; CDR3aa: CSSSLALGGGYGYTF
v_gene: TRBV6-5; j_gene: TRBJ1-2; CDR3aa: CASSYGKAGKGYGYTF
v_gene: TRBV10-2; j_gene: TRBJ2-1; CDR3aa: CASRPTGGHEQFF
v_gene: TRBV30; j_gene: TRBJ1-6; CDR3aa: CAWKGQGAGSPLHF
v_gene: TRBV9; j_gene: TRBJ2-7; CDR3aa: CASSVGLAASYEQYF
v_gene: TRBV10-2; j_gene: TRBJ2-7; CDR3aa: CASSEPSGSTYEQYF
v_gene: TRBV28; j_gene: TRBJ1-1; CDR3aa: CASSSPTWLEAFF
v_gene: TRBV4-2; j_gene: TRBJ2-7; CDR3aa: CASSQASGSSSYEQYF
v_gene: TRBV29-1; j_gene: TRBJ2-7; CDR3aa: CSVRGSGDYEQYF
v_gene: TRBV29-1; j_gene: TRBJ1-1; CDR3aa: CSVDWALNTEAFF
v_gene: TRBV10-3; j_gene: TRBJ1-4; CDR3aa: CASSYRGEEKLFF
v_gene: TRBV7-2; j_gene: TRBJ1-4; CDR3aa: CASSLGGGLNEKLFF
v_gene: TRBV6-1; j_gene: TRBJ1-5; CDR3aa: CASIIGWTGNQPQHF
v_gene: TRBV18; j_gene: TRBJ2-7; CDR3aa: CASSPREQGYEQYF
v_gene: TRBV7-2; j_gene: TRBJ1-4; CDR3aa: CASSLGATNEKLFF
v_gene: TRBV30; j_gene: TRBJ2-1; CDR3aa: CAWSVALGRMGNEQFF
v_gene: TRBV4-3; j_gene: TRBJ2-5; CDR3aa: CASSQDHRGGRETQYF
v_gene: TRBV4-2; j_gene: TRBJ2-3; CDR3aa: CASSQEYGSTDTQYF
v_gene: TRBV19; j_gene: TRBJ2-3; CDR3aa: CASKGRGQTTDTQYF
v_gene: TRBV28; j_gene: TRBJ2-7; CDR3aa: CASETSTYEQYF
v_gene: TRBV9; j_gene: TRBJ2-3; CDR3aa: CASSGLAGGQTDTQYF
v_gene: TRBV9; j_gene: TRBJ2-2; CDR3aa: CASSVVPSAGELFF
v_gene: TRBV5-8; j_gene: TRBJ1-1; CDR3aa: CASRLPPRKAGFNTEAFF
v_gene: TRBV11-3; j_gene: TRBJ2-1; CDR3aa: CASSLVGGGSSNEQFF
v_gene: TRBV5-4; j_gene: TRBJ2-3; CDR3aa: CASSLTVAASTDTQYF
v_gene: TRBV7-9; j_gene: TRBJ1-6; CDR3aa: CASSLTGDRGISPLHF
v_gene: TRBV5-1; j_gene: TRBJ2-1; CDR3aa: CASSLETNYNEQFF
v_gene: TRBV6-5; j_gene: TRBJ2-5; CDR3aa: CASSWTGDQETQYF